Listed below are T cell receptor beta chains from one sample, sequenced in a study of T cell changes during pregnancy in multiple sclerosis. The method was immunoSEQ multiplex PCR; TCRdb's version includes in-frame clones alone and lacks a portion of them. The repertoire holds about 86,000 clones, around 90% seen once, with around 1.8% in the top ten. Sample: peripheral blood, taken in the first trimester of pregnancy. The source of these receptors is a female donor in good health, enrolled as a control in a pregnancy study. Both conserved end residues are part of each CDR3. D genes are given only for firm matches. The size of a clone is reported for some rows only, either as once, few or many, or as a class for expanded clones.

cdr3_length j_call d_call clone_size v_call cdr3_aa cdr3_nt
14 TRBJ2-5 TRBD2 few TRBV7-9 CASIGTSAAQTQYF TGTGCCAGCATAGGGACTAGCGCTGCGCAGACCCAGTACTTC
17 TRBJ2-1 TRBD2 . TRBV4-2 CASSQLRNSGAYNEQFF TGTGCCAGCAGCCAGCTTAGAAATAGCGGGGCCTACAATGAGCAGTTCTTC
14 TRBJ1-5 . . TRBV2 CASSLYRVGQPQHF TGTGCCAGCAGCCTATACAGGGTAGGACAGCCCCAGCATTTT
16 TRBJ2-7 TRBD2 . TRBV7-2 CASSLDYGTSGREQYF TGTGCCAGCAGCTTGGACTATGGGACTAGCGGGAGAGAGCAGTACTTC
15 TRBJ2-1 TRBD2 . TRBV28 CASSQRGGPYNEQFF TGTGCCAGCAGCCAACGGGGGGGACCCTACAATGAGCAGTTCTTC
13 TRBJ1-5 . . TRBV5-4 CASSFGRDQPQHF TGTGCCAGCAGCTTCGGGAGAGATCAGCCCCAGCATTTT
15 TRBJ1-2 . once TRBV7-6 CASSPRQDRPYGYTF TGTGCCAGCAGTCCTCGGCAGGATCGGCCCTATGGCTACACCTTC
14 TRBJ2-1 TRBD2 . TRBV7-3 CASSLTIGAGGMVF TGTGCCAGCAGCTTAACGATTGGGGCGGGGGGGATGGTCTTC
15 TRBJ1-2 TRBD1 . TRBV5-5 CASSSPTGALYGYTF TGTGCCAGCAGCTCACCGACAGGGGCACTCTATGGCTACACCTTC
13 TRBJ1-6 . . TRBV2 CASSGEGTSPLHF TGTGCCAGCAGTGGGGAGGGTACTTCACCCCTCCACTTT
16 TRBJ2-1 . . TRBV9 CASTPSGTAGYNEQFF TGTGCCAGCACCCCCTCCGGGACAGCGGGCTACAATGAGCAGTTCTTC